This TCR beta chain appears in the sequencing data of a study of shared clonotypes between healthy human individuals (dated by TCRdb to about 2020). Study-level background: Two women and a few men aged 18 to 49 years were included in the cohort. Each donor's leukapheresis produced roughly between roughly 0.85 and 9.5 billion PBMCs. Libraries were prepared and TCR repertoires were sequenced by different laboratories using diverse techniques, in order to increase sequencing depth and limit assay-specific biases. The study deeply sequenced blood TCR repertoires of about 5 healthy adults to estimate repertoire size and the extent of clonotype sharing between individuals. Per donor, three plates each were used for CD4 naive and CD4 memory, two for CD8 naive, and one for CD8 memory. Overall study results and their limits: Rarefaction of sorted-subset datasets indicated incomplete sequencing despite the large sequencing depth. Pairwise subsampling indicated that sequencing depth was expected to affect the degree of clonotype sharing among donors. When several donors were compared, the shared fraction of clonotypes was around 5.1% for naive CD4, less than 4% for naive CD8, 2% to 2.5% for memory CD4, and about 0.36% for memory CD8. Because the study included only a small number of donors, the genetic and exposure-history diversity represented was limited. Estimated clonotype richness was generally larger for naive than for memory subsets. Sampling was restricted to blood, and TCR repertoires in tissue are likely to differ from TCR repertoires in blood. Clonotypes shared by all four sorted-subset donors showed higher generation probabilities than non-shared clonotypes.

The CDR3 runs 19 residues from the cysteine to the phenylalanine. Only the CDR3 DNA stays, 57 bases, in frame from base 1. According to the germline V gene, CDR1 reads SNHLY and CDR2 reads FYNNEI. Trimming leaves V shorter by 5 bases and J shorter by 5 bases, with the junction holding 14 bases beyond the gene matches. The donors were healthy, HIV-negative adults who had no recently reported acute infections or vaccinations. Every donor was a Caucasian adult residing in Nashville, Tennessee, USA. CD4+ T cells were enriched through magnetic negative selection, after which naive cells were positively selected on CD45RA and the remaining negative fraction served as the memory subset. Blood was obtained by leukapheresis, after which PBMCs were separated by Ficoll-Histopaque density gradient centrifugation and cryopreserved in liquid nitrogen vapor phase. Analytical flow cytometry was used to check the purity and quantity of each magnetically sorted T cell population. From each sorted fraction, genomic DNA was isolated and quantified by UV absorbance on a Nanodrop 2000c.

As concerns this clone: Which antigen it targets is not known. Base qualities are not recorded, but no much larger clone differs from it by a single base.

TCR CDR3 regions were amplified from genomic DNA by multiplex PCR using the deep immunoSEQ assay. Extracted genomic DNA from each cell subset was distributed evenly across all wells of several immunoSEQ 96-well plates, and each plate was treated as a replicate. For sorted subsets, approximately 210 ng of genomic DNA, equivalent to around 30,000 T cell genomes, went into each replicate PCR. Purified libraries were measured with a Qubit 3.0 fluorometer, size-checked on a Bioanalyzer 2100, and measured again with the KAPA Library Quantification kit. Each immunoSEQ 96-well plate was sequenced on its own single-read 150-cycle Illumina NextSeq 550 flow cell. Under the source paper's analysis protocol: Because only junctional sequences without quality scores were contained in the immunoSEQ output, filtering matching that applied to full-length reads could not be performed. To assign V/J genes and CDR3, sequences were annotated using PyIR, a Python wrapper for IgBLAST v1.9, with IMGT germline references. Reads with weak V/J assignments (E-value above 1e-6), missing CDR3, stop codons, out-of-frame junctions, or ambiguous translated residues were removed. V3J clonotypes were defined as sequences sharing the same inferred V gene, J gene, and CDR3 amino acid sequence. The percentage overlap between two repertoires was calculated by dividing the number of shared unique clonotypes by the size of the smaller repertoire. Repertoire richness was assessed with RTK rarefaction, the Chao1 estimator, and Recon v2.1 estimates of unobserved clonotypes. For all TCRbeta clonotypes obtained by the gDNA method from several donors, generation probabilities were computed with OLGA. The clones in this table, taken by TCRdb from immuneACCESS, are in-frame only. Not every clone is retained; where verified, under half of the shortfall comes from an unresolved V gene, and the cause of the rest is unknown. That table is the source of V, J and clone size, and D and trimming were worked out from the DNA. This sample lists about 600,000 clones; roughly 97% were detected once. The ten largest clonotypes hold approximately 0.057% of the sample.

The chain links TRBV2 with TRBJ2-2, with 13 junctional bases fitting TRBD2. The sequence was collected from a woman aged 25 to 45 in good health. Sequenced material: naive CD4+ T cells sorted from blood. The cell subset or site label, read with the paper, signifies: CD45RA+ positively selected. The DNA reads TGTGCCAGCAGTTTAACCGGGACTAGCGGGGCTGTTAGGACCGGGGAGCTGTTTTTT. It specifies CASSLTGTSGAVRTGELFF.